This TCR beta chain emerged from a study of cytomegalovirus exposure and HLA in healthy donors. On the study more broadly: As released early, the data held roughly 85 million unique TCRs from HLA-typed donors. Broader study findings: The HLA-A and HLA-B alleles of most subjects were reportedly predicted accurately from TCR beta sequences.

Amplification used 60 Vbeta primers and 13 Jbeta primers. This table comes from immunoSEQ multiplex PCR, and its TCRdb copy is limited to in-frame clones, with some not included. The sample comprises a few hundred thousand clones, about 83% of which are singletons, and 1.4% rests with the top ten. CDR3 size: 14 residues. The V gene lost 2 bases and the J gene lost 5 bases, with 13 bases spanning the gap. Germline V CDR1 and CDR2: SGHDT, YYEEEE. About this clone itself: Its antigen is unknown.

This clonotype was obtained from a girl aged 5 to 17 in good health and CMV-seronegative. The V call is TRBV5-6, the J call TRBJ1-2, with TRBD1 as a possible D gene (6 bases). The sequenced sample consisted of PBMCs. The CDR3 DNA sequence: TGTGCCAGCAGCTTATCCGGACAGACTTATGGCTACACCTTC. This encodes CASSLSGQTYGYTF.